This TCR beta chain was documented in a study of memory CD4+ T cells and cytomegalovirus serostatus. General observations from the study: CMV serostatus prediction reached median AUC around 0.95, or 0.9 with US-trained model.

Germline values: CDR1 WNHNN, CDR2 SYGVQD (reference sequence). There are 13 residues in the CDR3. V lost 6 bases and J 0 bases, leaving 8 bases between the germline ends. This clone was counted between two and nine times. Its antigen is as yet unknown. Single viable CD3+CD4+CD8-CD45RO+ cells were sorted as the memory CD4+ T cells. The assay was immunoSEQ multiplex PCR, and TCRdb's table has in-frame clones only and misses some. The sample has tens of thousands of clones, 77% seen once; the top ten hold 0.88%. This chain connects TRBV10-1 to TRBJ1-1; D is undetermined. The sequenced material came from memory CD4+ T cells from blood. The TCR comes from an adult in good health and CMV-seronegative. The DNA of the CDR3 is TGCGCCAGCAGACAAGACATGAACACTGAAGCTTTCTTT. Its translation is CASRQDMNTEAFF.